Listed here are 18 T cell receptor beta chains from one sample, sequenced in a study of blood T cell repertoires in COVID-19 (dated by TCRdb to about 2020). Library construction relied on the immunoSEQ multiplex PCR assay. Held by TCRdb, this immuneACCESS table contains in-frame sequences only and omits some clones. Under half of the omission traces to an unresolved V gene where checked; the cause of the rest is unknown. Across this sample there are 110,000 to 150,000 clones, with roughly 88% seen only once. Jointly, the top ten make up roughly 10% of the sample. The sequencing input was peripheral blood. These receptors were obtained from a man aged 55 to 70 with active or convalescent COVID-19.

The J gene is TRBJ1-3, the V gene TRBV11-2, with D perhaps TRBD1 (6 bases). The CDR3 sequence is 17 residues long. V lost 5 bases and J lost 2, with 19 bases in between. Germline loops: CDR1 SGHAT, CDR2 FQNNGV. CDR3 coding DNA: TGTGCCAGCAGCCTTAGCAGAGGACAGAGCGCTGGAAACACCATATATTTT. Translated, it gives CASSLSRGQSAGNTIYF.

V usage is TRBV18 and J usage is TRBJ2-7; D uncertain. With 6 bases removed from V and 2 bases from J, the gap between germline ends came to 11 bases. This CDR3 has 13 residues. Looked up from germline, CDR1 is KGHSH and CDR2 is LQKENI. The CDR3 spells CASSPTVTYEQYF. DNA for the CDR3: TGTGCCAGCTCCCCAACTGTAACCTACGAGCAGTACTTC.

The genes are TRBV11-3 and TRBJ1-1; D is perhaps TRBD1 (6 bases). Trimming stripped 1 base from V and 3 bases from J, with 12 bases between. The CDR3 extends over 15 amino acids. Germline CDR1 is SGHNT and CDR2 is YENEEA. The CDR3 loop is CASSLVRGADTEAFF. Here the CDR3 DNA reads TGTGCCAGCAGCTTAGTCCGGGGGGCGGACACTGAAGCTTTCTTT.

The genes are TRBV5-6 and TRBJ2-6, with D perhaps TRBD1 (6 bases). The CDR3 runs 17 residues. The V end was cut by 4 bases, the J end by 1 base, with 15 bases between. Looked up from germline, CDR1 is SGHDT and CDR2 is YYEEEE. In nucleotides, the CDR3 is TGTGCCAGCAGCAGCCGGGACATCCCATCTGGGGCCAACGTCCTGACTTTC. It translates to CASSSRDIPSGANVLTF.

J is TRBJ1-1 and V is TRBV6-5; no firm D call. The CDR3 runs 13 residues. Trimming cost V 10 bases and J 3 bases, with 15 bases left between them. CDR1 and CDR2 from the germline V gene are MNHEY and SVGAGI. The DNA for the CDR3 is TGTGCCACCTCTACAGTAACGGACACTGAAGCTTTCTTT. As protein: CATSTVTDTEAFF.

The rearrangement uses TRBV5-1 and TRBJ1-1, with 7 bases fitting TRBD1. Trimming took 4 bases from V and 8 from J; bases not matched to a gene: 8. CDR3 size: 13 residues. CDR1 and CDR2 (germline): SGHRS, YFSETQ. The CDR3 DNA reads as TGCGCCAGCAGCGGGGACAGTGGAAAGGAAGCTTTCTTT. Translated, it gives CASSGDSGKEAFF.

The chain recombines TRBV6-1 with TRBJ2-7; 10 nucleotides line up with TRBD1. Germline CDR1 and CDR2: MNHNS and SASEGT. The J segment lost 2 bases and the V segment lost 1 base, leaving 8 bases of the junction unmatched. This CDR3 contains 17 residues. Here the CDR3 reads CASSEEGPGTGAYEQYV. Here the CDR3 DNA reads TGTGCCAGCAGTGAAGAGGGGCCGGGGACAGGGGCCTACGAGCAGTACGTC.

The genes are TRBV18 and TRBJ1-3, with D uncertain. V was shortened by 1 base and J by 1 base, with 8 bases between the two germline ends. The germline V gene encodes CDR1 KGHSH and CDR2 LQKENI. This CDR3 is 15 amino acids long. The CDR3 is CASSPQSGSGNTIYF. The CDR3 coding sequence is TGTGCCAGCTCACCACAGTCGGGGTCTGGAAACACCATATATTTT. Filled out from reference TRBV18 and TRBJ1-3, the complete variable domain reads NAGVMQNPRHLVRRRGQEARLRCSPMKGHSHVYWYRQLPEEGLKFMVYLQKENIIDESGMPKERFSAEFPKEGPSILRIQQVVRGDSAAYFCASSPQSGSGNTIYFGEGSWLTVV.

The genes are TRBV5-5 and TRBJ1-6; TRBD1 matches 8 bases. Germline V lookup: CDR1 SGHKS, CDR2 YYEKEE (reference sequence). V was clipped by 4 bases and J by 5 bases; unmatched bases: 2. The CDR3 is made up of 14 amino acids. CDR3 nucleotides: TGTGCCAGCAGCGAACAGGGGGATAATTCACCCCTCCACTTT. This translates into CASSEQGDNSPLHF.

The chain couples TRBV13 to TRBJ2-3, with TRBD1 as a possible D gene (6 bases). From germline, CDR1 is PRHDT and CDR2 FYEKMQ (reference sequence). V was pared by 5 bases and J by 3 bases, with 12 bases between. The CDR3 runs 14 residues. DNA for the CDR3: TGTGCCAGCAGCGCAGGGGCTCGGACAGATACGCAGTATTTT. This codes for CASSAGARTDTQYF.

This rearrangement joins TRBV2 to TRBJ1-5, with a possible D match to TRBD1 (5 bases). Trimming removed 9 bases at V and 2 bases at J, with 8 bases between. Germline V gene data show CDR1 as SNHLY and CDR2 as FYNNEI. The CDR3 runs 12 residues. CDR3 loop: CARRQRNQPQHF. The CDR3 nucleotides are TGTGCCAGGAGACAGCGCAATCAGCCCCAGCATTTT.

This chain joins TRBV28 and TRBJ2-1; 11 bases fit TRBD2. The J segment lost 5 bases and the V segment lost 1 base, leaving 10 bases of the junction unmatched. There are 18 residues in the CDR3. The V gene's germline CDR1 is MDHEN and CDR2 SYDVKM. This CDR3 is CASSLLGLTSGSDNEQFF. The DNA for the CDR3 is TGTGCCAGCAGTTTATTAGGGCTAACTAGCGGGAGTGACAATGAGCAGTTCTTC.

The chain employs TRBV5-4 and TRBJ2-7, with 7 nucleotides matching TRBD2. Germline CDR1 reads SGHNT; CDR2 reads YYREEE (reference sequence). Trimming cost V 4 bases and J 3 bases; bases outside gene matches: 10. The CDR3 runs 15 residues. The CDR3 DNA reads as TGTGCCAGCAGCGGGAGCCCGACTAGCTTCTACGAGCAGTACTTC. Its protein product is CASSGSPTSFYEQYF. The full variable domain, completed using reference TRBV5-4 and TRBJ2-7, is ETGVTQSPTHLIKTRGQQVTLRCSSQSGHNTVSWYQQALGQGPQFIFQYYREEENGRGNFPPRFSGLQFPNYSSELNVNALELDDSALYLCASSGSPTSFYEQYFGPGTRLTVT.

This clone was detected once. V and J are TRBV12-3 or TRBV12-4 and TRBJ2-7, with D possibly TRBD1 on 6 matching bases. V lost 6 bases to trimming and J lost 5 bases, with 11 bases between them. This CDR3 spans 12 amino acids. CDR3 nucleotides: TGTGCCAGCAGCCAGGGGTGGAACGAGCAGTACGTC. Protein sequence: CASSQGWNEQYV.

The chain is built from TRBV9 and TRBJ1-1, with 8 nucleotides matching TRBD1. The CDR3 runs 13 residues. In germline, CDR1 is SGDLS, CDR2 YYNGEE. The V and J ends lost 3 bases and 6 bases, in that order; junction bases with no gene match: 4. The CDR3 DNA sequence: TGTGCCAGCAGCGGAACACAGGGGGCTGAAGCTTTCTTT. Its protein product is CASSGTQGAEAFF.

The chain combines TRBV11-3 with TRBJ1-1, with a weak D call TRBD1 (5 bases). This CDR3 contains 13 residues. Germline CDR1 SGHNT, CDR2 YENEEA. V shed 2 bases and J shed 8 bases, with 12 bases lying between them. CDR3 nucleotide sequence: TGTGCCAGCAGCTTACGTGGGGCATACGAAGCTTTCTTT. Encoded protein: CASSLRGAYEAFF.

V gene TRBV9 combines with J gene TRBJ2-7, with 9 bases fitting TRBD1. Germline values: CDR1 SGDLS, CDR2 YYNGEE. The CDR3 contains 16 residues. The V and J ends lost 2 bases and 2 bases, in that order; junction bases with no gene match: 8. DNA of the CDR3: TGTGCCAGCAGCGTCTCCGGGACAGGGATGACCTACGAGCAGTACTTC. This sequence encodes CASSVSGTGMTYEQYF.

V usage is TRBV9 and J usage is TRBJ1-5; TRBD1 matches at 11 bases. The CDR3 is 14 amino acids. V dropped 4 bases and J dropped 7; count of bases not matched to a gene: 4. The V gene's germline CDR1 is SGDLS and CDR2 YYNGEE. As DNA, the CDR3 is TGTGCCAGCAGCCGGACAGGGGGCGGGCAGCCCCAGCATTTT. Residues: CASSRTGGGQPQHF.